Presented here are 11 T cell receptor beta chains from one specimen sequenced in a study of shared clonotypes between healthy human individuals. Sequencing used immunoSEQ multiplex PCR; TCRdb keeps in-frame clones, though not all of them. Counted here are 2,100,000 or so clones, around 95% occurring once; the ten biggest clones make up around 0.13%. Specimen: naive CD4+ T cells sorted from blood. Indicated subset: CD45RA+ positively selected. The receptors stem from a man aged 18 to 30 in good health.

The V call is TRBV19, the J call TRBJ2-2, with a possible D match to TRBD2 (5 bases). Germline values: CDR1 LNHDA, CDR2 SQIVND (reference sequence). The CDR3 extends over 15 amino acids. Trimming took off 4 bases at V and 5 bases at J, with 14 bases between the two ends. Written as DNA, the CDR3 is TGTGCCAGTAGTACCCCAACGGGGAAAACCGGGGAGCTGTTTTTT. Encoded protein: CASSTPTGKTGELFF.

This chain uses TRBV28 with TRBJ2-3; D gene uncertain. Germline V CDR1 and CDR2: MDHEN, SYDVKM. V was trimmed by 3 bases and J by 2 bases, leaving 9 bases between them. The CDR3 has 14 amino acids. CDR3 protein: CASSLNIPTDTQYF. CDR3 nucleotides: TGTGCCAGCAGTTTGAACATACCCACAGATACGCAGTATTTT.

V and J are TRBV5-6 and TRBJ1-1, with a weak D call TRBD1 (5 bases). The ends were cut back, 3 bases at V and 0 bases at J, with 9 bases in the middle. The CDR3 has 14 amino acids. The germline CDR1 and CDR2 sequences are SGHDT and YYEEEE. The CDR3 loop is CASSWGRVNTEAFF. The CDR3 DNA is TGTGCCAGCAGCTGGGGGAGGGTGAACACTGAAGCTTTCTTT.

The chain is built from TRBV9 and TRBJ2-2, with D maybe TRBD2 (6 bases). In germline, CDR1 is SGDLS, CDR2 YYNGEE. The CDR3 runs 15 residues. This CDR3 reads CASKRDSRNTGELFF. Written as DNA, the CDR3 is TGTGCATCGAAGAGGGACTCTCGGAACACCGGGGAGCTGTTTTTT.

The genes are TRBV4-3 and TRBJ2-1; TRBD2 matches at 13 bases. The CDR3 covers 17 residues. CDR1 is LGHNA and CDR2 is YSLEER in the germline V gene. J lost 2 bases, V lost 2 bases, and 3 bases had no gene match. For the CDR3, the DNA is TGCGCCAGCAGCCAACTGGGACTAGCGGGGACCTACAATGAGCAGTTCTTC. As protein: CASSQLGLAGTYNEQFF.

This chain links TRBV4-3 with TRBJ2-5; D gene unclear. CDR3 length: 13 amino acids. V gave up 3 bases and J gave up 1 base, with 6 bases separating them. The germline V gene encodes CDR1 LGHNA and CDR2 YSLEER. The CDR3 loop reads CASSQGTQETQYF. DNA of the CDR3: TGCGCCAGCAGCCAGGGAACCCAAGAGACCCAGTACTTC.

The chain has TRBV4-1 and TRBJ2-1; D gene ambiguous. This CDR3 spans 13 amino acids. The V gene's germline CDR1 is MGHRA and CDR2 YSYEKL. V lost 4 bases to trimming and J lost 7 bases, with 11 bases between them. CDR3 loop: CASSLEEGNEQFF. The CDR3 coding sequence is TGCGCCAGCAGCCTCGAGGAAGGGAATGAGCAGTTCTTC.

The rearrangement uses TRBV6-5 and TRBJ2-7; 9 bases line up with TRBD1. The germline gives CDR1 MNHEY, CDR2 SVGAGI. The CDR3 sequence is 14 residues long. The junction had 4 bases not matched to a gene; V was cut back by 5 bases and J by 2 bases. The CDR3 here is CASSAGTGTYEQYF. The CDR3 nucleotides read TGTGCCAGCAGTGCCGGGACAGGGACCTACGAGCAGTACTTC.

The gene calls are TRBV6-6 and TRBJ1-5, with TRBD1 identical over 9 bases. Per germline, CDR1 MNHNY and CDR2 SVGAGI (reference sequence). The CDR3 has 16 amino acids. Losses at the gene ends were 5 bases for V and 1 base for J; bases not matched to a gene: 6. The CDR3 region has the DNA TGTGCCAGCAGTCTGGGACAGGGCGGCAGCAATCAGCCCCAGCATTTT. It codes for CASSLGQGGSNQPQHF.

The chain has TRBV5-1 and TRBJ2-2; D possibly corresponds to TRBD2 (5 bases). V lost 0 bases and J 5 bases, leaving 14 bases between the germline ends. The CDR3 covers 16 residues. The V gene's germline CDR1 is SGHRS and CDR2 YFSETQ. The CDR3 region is CASSLGGTRGTGELFF. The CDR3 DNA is TGCGCCAGCAGCTTGGGGGGAACCAGAGGGACCGGGGAGCTGTTTTTT.

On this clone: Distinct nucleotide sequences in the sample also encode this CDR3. The CDR3 reads CASSLSRSSYEQYF. The CDR3 coding sequence is TGCGCCAGCAGCTTGAGCCGGAGCTCCTACGAGCAGTACTTC. The chain recombines TRBV5-1 with TRBJ2-7; D is unresolved. Germline V lookup: CDR1 SGHRS, CDR2 YFSETQ. CDR3 length equals 14 residues. With 1 base removed from V and 0 bases from J, the gap between germline ends came to 8 bases.